This record covers a single T cell receptor (beta chain). This sample stems from a study of shared clonotypes between healthy human individuals. Germline CDR1 MDHEN, CDR2 SYDVKM. With 7 bases removed from V and 2 bases from J, the gap between germline ends came to 12 bases. The CDR3 covers 13 residues. Profiled with immunoSEQ multiplex PCR; TCRdb holds only in-frame clones, not every one. The table records about 610,000 clones, almost 97% of them present only once. The chain combines TRBV28 with TRBJ2-7; D remains ambiguous. Sequencing was carried out using naive CD4+ T cells sorted from blood. Subset defined: CD45RA+ positively selected. The sequence was obtained from a woman between 25 and 40 years old in good health. CDR3 in amino acids: CASKASFTYEQYF. For the CDR3, the DNA is TGTGCCAGCAAAGCCAGCTTCACCTACGAGCAGTACTTC.